This T cell receptor beta chain was documented in a study of T cell changes during pregnancy in multiple sclerosis. Profiled with immunoSEQ multiplex PCR; TCRdb holds only in-frame clones, not every one. There are tens of thousands of clones in the sample; roughly 94% occur only once, and approximately 1.8% lies in the top ten. The CDR3 runs to 14 residues. From germline, CDR1 is SGDLS and CDR2 YYNGEE. V shed 5 bases, J shed 6 bases, and the junction held 3 bases outside the gene matches. The receptor was derived from a female donor with multiple sclerosis, enrolled in a pregnancy study. The chain couples TRBV9 to TRBJ2-1; TRBD2 matches 12 bases. Sequencing was performed on peripheral blood, taken in the third trimester of pregnancy. The CDR3 here is CASRTSGSSNEQFF. The CDR3 DNA follows: TGTGCCAGCAGGACTAGCGGGAGCTCCAATGAGCAGTTCTTC.